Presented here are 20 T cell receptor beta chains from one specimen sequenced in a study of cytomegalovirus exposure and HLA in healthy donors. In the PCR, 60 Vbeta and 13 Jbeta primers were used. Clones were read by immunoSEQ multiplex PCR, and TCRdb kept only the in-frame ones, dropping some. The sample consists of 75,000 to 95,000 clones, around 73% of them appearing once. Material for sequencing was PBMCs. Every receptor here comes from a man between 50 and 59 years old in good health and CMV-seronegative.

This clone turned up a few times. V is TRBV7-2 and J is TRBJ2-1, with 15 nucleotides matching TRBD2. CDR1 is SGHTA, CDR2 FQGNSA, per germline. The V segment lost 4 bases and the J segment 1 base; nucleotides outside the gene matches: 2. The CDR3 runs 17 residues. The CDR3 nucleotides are TGTGCCAGCAGCTCAGGACTAGCGGGGGGGTCCTACAATGAGCAGTTCTTC. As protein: CASSSGLAGGSYNEQFF. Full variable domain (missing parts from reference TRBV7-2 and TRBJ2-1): GAGVSQSPSNKVTEKGKDVELRCDPISGHTALYWYRQSLGQGLEFLIYFQGNSAPDKSGLPSDRFSAERTGGSVSTLTIQRTQQEDSAVYLCASSSGLAGGSYNEQFFGPGTRLTVL.

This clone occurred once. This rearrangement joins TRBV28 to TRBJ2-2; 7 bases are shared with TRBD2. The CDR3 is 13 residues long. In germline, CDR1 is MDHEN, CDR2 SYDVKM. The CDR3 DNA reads TGTGCAATTACCCGGGGGGTCACCGGGGAGCTGTTTTTT. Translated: CAITRGVTGELFF. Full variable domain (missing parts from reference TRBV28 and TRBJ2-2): DVKVTQSSRYLVKRTGEKVFLECVQDMDHENMFWYRQDPGLGLRLIYFSYDVKMKEKGDIPEGYSVSREKKERFSLILESASTNQTSMYLCAITRGVTGELFFGEGSRLTVL.

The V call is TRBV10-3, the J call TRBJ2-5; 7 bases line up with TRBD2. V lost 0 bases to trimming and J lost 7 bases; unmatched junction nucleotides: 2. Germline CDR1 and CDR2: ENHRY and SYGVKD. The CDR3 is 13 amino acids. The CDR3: CAISESTGGTQYF. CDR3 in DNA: TGTGCCATCAGTGAGTCGACGGGGGGGACCCAGTACTTC.

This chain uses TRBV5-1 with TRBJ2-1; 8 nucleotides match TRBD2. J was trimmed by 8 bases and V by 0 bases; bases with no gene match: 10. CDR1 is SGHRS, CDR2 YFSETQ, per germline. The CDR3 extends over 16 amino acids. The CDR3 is CASSLARGGARDEQFF. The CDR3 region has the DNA TGCGCCAGCAGCTTGGCTCGGGGGGGGGCCCGAGATGAGCAGTTCTTC. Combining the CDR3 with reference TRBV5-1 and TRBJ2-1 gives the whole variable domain KAGVTQTPRYLIKTRGQQVTLSCSPISGHRSVSWYQQTPGQGLQFLFEYFSETQRNKGNFPGRFSGRQFSNSRSEMNVSTLELGDSALYLCASSLARGGARDEQFFGPGTRLTVL.

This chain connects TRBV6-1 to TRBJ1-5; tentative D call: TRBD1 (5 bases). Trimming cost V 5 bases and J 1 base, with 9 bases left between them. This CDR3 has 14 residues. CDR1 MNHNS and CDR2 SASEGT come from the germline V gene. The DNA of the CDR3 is TGTGCCAGCAGTTCAGGGTACAGCAATCAGCCCCAGCATTTT. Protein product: CASSSGYSNQPQHF.

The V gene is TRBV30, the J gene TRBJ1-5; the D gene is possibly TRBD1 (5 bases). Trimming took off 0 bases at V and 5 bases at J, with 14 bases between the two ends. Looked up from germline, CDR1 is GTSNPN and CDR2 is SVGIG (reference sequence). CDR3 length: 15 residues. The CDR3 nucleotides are TGTGCCTGGAGTGTACAGGCAGGGTCTTATCAGCCCCAGCATTTT. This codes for CAWSVQAGSYQPQHF.

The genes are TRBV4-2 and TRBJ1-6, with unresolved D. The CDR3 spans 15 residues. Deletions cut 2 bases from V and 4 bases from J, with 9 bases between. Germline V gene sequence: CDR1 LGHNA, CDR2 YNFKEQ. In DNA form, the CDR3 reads TGTGCCAGCAGCCAACCCCAGAGGTATAATTCACCCCTCCACTTT. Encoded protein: CASSQPQRYNSPLHF.

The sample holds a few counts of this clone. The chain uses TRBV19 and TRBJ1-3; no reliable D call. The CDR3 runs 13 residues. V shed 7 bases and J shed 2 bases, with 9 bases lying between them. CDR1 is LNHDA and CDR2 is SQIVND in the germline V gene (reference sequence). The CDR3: CASIRTPGNTIYF. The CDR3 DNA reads TGTGCCAGTATTCGGACTCCTGGAAACACCATATATTTT.

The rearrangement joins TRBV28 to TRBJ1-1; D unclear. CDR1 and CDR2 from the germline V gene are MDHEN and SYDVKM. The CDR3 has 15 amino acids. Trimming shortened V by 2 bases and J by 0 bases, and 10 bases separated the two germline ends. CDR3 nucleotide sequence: TGTGCCAGCAGTTTAAACGGCAGGATGAACACTGAAGCTTTCTTT. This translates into CASSLNGRMNTEAFF. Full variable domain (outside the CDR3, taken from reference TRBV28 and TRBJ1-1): DVKVTQSSRYLVKRTGEKVFLECVQDMDHENMFWYRQDPGLGLRLIYFSYDVKMKEKGDIPEGYSVSREKKERFSLILESASTNQTSMYLCASSLNGRMNTEAFFGQGTRLTVV.

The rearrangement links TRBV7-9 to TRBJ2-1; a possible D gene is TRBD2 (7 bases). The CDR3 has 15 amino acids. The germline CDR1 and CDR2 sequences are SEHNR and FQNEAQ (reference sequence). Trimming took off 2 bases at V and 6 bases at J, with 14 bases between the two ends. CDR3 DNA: TGTGCCAGCAGCTTAACTGCGGGGGCCTTCAATGAGCAGTTCTTC. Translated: CASSLTAGAFNEQFF. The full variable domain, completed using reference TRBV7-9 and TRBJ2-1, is DTGVSQNPRHKITKRGQNVTFRCDPISEHNRLYWYRQTLGQGPEFLTYFQNEAQLEKSRLLSDRFSAERPKGSFSTLEIQRTEQGDSAMYLCASSLTAGAFNEQFFGPGTRLTVL.

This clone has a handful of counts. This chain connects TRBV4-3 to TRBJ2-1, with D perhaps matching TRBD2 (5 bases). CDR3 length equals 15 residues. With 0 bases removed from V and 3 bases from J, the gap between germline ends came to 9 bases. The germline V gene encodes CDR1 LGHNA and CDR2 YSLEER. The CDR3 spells CASSQDFAGYNEQFF. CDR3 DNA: TGCGCCAGCAGCCAAGATTTCGCGGGCTACAATGAGCAGTTCTTC.

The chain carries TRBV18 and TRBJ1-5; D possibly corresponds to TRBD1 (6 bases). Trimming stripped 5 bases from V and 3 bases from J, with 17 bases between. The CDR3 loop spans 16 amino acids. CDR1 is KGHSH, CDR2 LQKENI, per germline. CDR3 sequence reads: CASSSLTGLNNQPQHF. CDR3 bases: TGTGCCAGCTCATCGCTGACAGGTCTTAACAATCAGCCCCAGCATTTT.

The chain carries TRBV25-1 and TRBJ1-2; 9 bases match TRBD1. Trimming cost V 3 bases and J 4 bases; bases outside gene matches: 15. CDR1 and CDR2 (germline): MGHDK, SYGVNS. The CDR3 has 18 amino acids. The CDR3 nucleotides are TGTGCCAGCAGTGAGTTCCGGGACAGGGCCACCTCGGTCTATGGCTACACCTTC. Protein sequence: CASSEFRDRATSVYGYTF.

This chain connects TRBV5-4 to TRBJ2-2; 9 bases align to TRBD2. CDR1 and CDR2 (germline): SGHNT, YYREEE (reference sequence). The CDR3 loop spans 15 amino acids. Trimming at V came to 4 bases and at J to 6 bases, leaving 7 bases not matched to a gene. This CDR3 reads CASSPSGGFAGELFF. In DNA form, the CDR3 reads TGTGCCAGCAGCCCAAGCGGGGGGTTCGCCGGGGAGCTGTTTTTT.

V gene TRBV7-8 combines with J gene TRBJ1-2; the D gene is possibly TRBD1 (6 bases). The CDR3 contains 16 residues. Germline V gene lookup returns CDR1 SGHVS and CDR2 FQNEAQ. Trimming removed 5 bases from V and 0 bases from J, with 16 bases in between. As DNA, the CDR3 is TGTGCCAGCAGCGCCAGAGTGGACAGCCCTAACTATGGCTACACCTTC. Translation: CASSARVDSPNYGYTF.

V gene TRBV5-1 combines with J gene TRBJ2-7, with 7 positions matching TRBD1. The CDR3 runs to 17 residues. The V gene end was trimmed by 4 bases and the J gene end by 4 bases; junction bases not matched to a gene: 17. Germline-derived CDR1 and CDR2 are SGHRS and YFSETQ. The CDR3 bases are TGCGCCAGCAGCCCAAGGACAGGCAGCACCAAAGCATACGAGCAGTACTTC. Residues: CASSPRTGSTKAYEQYF.

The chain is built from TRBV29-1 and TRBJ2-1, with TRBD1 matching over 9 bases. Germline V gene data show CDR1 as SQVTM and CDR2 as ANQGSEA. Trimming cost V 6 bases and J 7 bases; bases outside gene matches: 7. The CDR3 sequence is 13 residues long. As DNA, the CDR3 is TGCAGCGTGGAACAGGGGGCAGGTAATGAGCAGTTCTTC. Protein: CSVEQGAGNEQFF.

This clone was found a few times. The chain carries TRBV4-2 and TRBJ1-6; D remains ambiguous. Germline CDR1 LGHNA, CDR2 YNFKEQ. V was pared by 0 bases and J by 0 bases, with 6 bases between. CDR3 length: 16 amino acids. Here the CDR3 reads CASSQDFSSYNSPLHF. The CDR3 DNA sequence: TGTGCCAGCAGCCAAGACTTTAGCTCCTATAATTCACCCCTCCACTTT.

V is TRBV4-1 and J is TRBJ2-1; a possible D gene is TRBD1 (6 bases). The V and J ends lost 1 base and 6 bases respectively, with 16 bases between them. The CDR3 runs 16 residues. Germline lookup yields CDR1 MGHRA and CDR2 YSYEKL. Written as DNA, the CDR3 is TGCGCCAGCAGCCAAGCTTCAGGGGTGGGTTTCAATGAGCAGTTCTTC. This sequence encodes CASSQASGVGFNEQFF.

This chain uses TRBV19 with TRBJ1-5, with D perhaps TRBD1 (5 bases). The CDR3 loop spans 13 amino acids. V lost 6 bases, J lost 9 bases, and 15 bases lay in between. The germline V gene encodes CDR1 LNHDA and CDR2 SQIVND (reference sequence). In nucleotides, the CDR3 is TGTGCCAGTAGCTCCGGGGGTGGAGGGCCCCAGCATTTT. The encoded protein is CASSSGGGGPQHF.